Below, 8 T cell receptor beta chains from the same sample are listed, as sequenced in a study of shared clonotypes between healthy human individuals. TCRdb's copy holds only in-frame clones and misses some; the assay was immunoSEQ multiplex PCR. The sample carries roughly 2 million clones, 95% recorded once. Sequenced: naive CD4+ T cells sorted from blood. Subset noted: CD45RA+ positively selected. Every receptor here comes from a man between 18 and 29 years old in good health.

The gene calls are TRBV11-2 and TRBJ1-1; D might be TRBD1 (6 bases). The CDR3 length is 16 residues. Trimming removed 4 bases at V and 4 bases at J, with 19 bases between. The germline gives CDR1 SGHAT, CDR2 FQNNGV. The CDR3 DNA reads as TGTGCCAGCAGCTCGAGGGGGGACCCTTTTGGCACTGAAGCTTTCTTT. This translates into CASSSRGDPFGTEAFF.

In the case of this clone: Other DNA sequences in this sample translate to the same CDR3. The chain employs TRBV5-1 and TRBJ1-2; D ambiguous. The CDR3 runs to 13 residues. Germline assignment: CDR1 SGHRS and CDR2 YFSETQ. The germline V and J ends were trimmed by 4 bases and 0 bases, with 7 bases remaining between them. The CDR3 is CASSATANYGYTF. The CDR3 DNA reads as TGCGCCAGCAGCGCAACAGCTAACTATGGCTACACCTTC.

This clone was observed once. This chain links TRBV30 with TRBJ2-4; 9 nucleotides match TRBD1. V was pared by 2 bases and J by 0 bases, with 5 bases of the junction left unmatched. The germline V gene has CDR1 GTSNPN and CDR2 SVGIG (reference sequence). The CDR3 consists of 16 residues. CDR3 in amino acids: CAWSSGTGLAKNIQYF. CDR3 nucleotide sequence: TGTGCCTGGAGTTCTGGGACAGGGCTAGCCAAAAACATTCAGTACTTC.

The J gene is TRBJ1-5, the V gene TRBV5-5; no reliable D call. The V gene's germline CDR1 is SGHKS and CDR2 YYEKEE (reference sequence). The CDR3 is made up of 16 amino acids. V dropped 3 bases and J dropped 0 bases, with 13 bases sitting between them. The CDR3 loop reads CASSSRSGHSNQPQHF. The CDR3 DNA sequence: TGTGCCAGCAGCTCCCGGTCAGGTCATAGCAATCAGCCCCAGCATTTT.

Concerning this clone itself: Distinct nucleotide sequences in the sample also encode this CDR3. The gene calls are TRBV28 and TRBJ1-2; D gene unclear. There are 12 residues in the CDR3. From germline, CDR1 is MDHEN and CDR2 SYDVKM. V dropped 4 bases and J dropped 2 bases, with 5 bases sitting between them. CDR3 amino acids: CASSSPNYGYTF. As DNA, the CDR3 is TGTGCCAGCAGTTCTCCGAACTATGGCTACACCTTC.

The gene calls are TRBV27 and TRBJ2-1; unclear D gene. Between the trimmed V and J ends, which lost 4 bases and 1 base, there was a span of 17 bases. The CDR3 spans 17 residues. Germline V CDR1 and CDR2: MNHEY, SMNVEV (reference sequence). This chain's CDR3 is CASSYLVVAGSYNEQFF. In nucleotides, the CDR3 is TGTGCCAGCAGTTACCTGGTGGTAGCTGGGTCCTACAATGAGCAGTTCTTC.

The chain's CDR3 is CSGGQGGEQFF. The CDR3 nucleotides are TGCAGCGGCGGACAGGGCGGTGAGCAGTTCTTC. The chain carries TRBV29-1 and TRBJ2-1; 8 nucleotides agree with TRBD1. CDR3 length: 11 residues. Trimming took 7 bases from V and 9 from J; bases not matched to a gene: 5. CDR1 is SQVTM and CDR2 is ANQGSEA in the germline V gene.

The V call is TRBV5-1, the J call TRBJ2-1; 10 nucleotides agree with TRBD2. The CDR3 length is 15 residues. The germline CDR1 and CDR2 sequences are SGHRS and YFSETQ. V was clipped by 4 bases and J by 5 bases; unmatched bases: 6. In DNA, the CDR3 is TGCGCCAGCAGCACACTTAGCGGGAGGAACAATGAGCAGTTCTTC. It is translated as CASSTLSGRNNEQFF.